A single sample gave rise to the 24 T cell receptor beta chains below, sequenced in a study of T cell changes during pregnancy in multiple sclerosis. Produced via immunoSEQ multiplex PCR; TCRdb's table is partial and in-frame only. The sample lists about 68,000 clones, just under 95% occurring once. The source material was peripheral blood, sampled after pregnancy. These receptors all stem from a female donor in good health, enrolled as a control in a pregnancy study.

This clone was found once. The genes are TRBV6-6 and TRBJ2-1, with D maybe TRBD2 (6 bases). Trimming removed 5 bases at V and 8 bases at J, with 10 bases between. The CDR3 has 12 amino acids. Per germline, CDR1 MNHNY and CDR2 SVGAGI (reference sequence). In DNA, the CDR3 is TGTGCCAGCAGTGACTGGGGGGATGAGCAGTTCTTC. Its protein product is CASSDWGDEQFF.

The V and J genes are TRBV5-8 and TRBJ1-2; D remains ambiguous. V lost 0 bases to trimming and J lost 8 bases, with 17 bases between them. This CDR3 is 15 amino acids long. The germline V gene encodes CDR1 SGHTS and CDR2 YDEGEE. CDR3: CASSLVPGKSEGYTF. The CDR3 DNA sequence: TGTGCCAGCAGCTTGGTCCCGGGAAAGTCGGAGGGCTACACCTTC.

This chain uses TRBV4-1 with TRBJ2-5, with 10 bases matching TRBD2. Germline V CDR1 and CDR2: MGHRA, YSYEKL. The CDR3 covers 17 residues. V dropped 1 base and J dropped 5; count of bases not matched to a gene: 10. The CDR3 loop is CASSQVGSGRARETQYF. The CDR3 nucleotides read TGCGCCAGCAGCCAAGTTGGCAGCGGGAGGGCCCGGGAGACCCAGTACTTC.

In its sample, this clone was seen once. The chain joins TRBV11-2 to TRBJ1-5; 7 bases align to TRBD1. V lost 1 base to trimming and J lost 4 bases; unmatched junction nucleotides: 7. Germline values: CDR1 SGHAT, CDR2 FQNNGV. The CDR3 loop spans 16 amino acids. CDR3 bases: TGTGCCAGCAGCTTAGGGGACAGTTTCTTAAATCAGCCCCAGCATTTT. It is translated as CASSLGDSFLNQPQHF.

V is TRBV30 and J is TRBJ2-7; weak D call: TRBD1 (5 bases). The CDR3 runs to 14 residues. V was trimmed by 3 bases and J by 2 bases, leaving 14 bases between them. Germline V gene sequence: CDR1 GTSNPN, CDR2 SVGIG (reference sequence). The CDR3 protein is CAWSGDLGAYEQYF. The CDR3 nucleotides are TGTGCCTGGAGCGGAGACTTAGGGGCCTACGAGCAGTACTTC.

This rearrangement joins TRBV2 to TRBJ1-1; D is perhaps TRBD1 (5 bases). The CDR3 has 13 amino acids. With 6 bases removed from V and 7 bases from J, the gap between germline ends came to 15 bases. Germline V gives CDR1 SNHLY, CDR2 FYNNEI. CDR3 loop: CASSPDSQREAFF. CDR3 nucleotides: TGTGCCAGCAGCCCCGACAGTCAGCGTGAAGCTTTCTTT.

DNA for the CDR3: TGCAGCGTCAAAAGCTCGGGAGGCTCCTACGAGCAGTACTTC. Residues: CSVKSSGGSYEQYF. This chain uses TRBV29-1 with TRBJ2-7, with 7 positions matching TRBD2. Germline-derived CDR1 and CDR2 are SQVTM and ANQGSEA. The CDR3 is 14 residues long. The V and J ends lost 6 bases and 0 bases, in that order; junction bases with no gene match: 8.

This chain links TRBV7-2 with TRBJ2-5, with 7 bases fitting TRBD1. V lost 5 bases and J lost 2; bases outside the gene matches: 11. This CDR3 comprises 16 residues. Germline CDR1 SGHTA, CDR2 FQGNSA. CDR3 residues: CASSALGTALQETQYF. CDR3 in DNA: TGTGCCAGCAGCGCCCTCGGGACAGCTTTACAAGAGACCCAGTACTTC.

The chain employs TRBV7-9 and TRBJ2-1, with TRBD2 matching 7 bases. Germline values: CDR1 SEHNR, CDR2 FQNEAQ (reference sequence). This CDR3 comprises 13 residues. Trimming cost V 4 bases and J 13 bases; bases outside gene matches: 10. The CDR3: CASSSAAGVGQFF. DNA for the CDR3: TGTGCCAGCAGCTCAGCGGCGGGAGTAGGCCAGTTCTTC.

As for this clone: Other DNA sequences in the same sample also yield this CDR3. The chain uses TRBV5-4 and TRBJ2-7, with 8 bases identical to TRBD1. Germline V lookup: CDR1 SGHNT, CDR2 YYREEE (reference sequence). This CDR3 has 14 amino acids. With 0 bases clipped from V and 2 bases from J, the junction kept 1 base outside the gene matches. This chain's CDR3 is CASSLGQGPYEQYF. CDR3 nucleotide sequence: TGTGCCAGCAGCTTGGGACAGGGGCCCTACGAGCAGTACTTC.

The genes are TRBV20-1 and TRBJ2-7, with TRBD1 matching over 7 bases. Germline CDR1 reads DFQATT; CDR2 reads SNEGSKA (reference sequence). The J segment lost 5 bases and the V segment lost 3 bases, leaving 1 base of the junction unmatched. CDR3 length: 11 residues. This CDR3 reads CSARGQHEQYF. As DNA, the CDR3 is TGCAGTGCTAGGGGACAGCACGAGCAGTACTTC.

The gene calls are TRBV9 and TRBJ2-1; 7 bases match TRBD2. Germline CDR1 is SGDLS and CDR2 is YYNGEE. The CDR3 sequence is 13 residues long. V was clipped by 4 bases and J by 8 bases; unmatched bases: 6. The CDR3 reads CASSPGGRDEQFF. CDR3 nucleotide sequence: TGTGCCAGCAGCCCCGGGGGGAGAGATGAGCAGTTCTTC.

This clone has only a few counts. The chain uses TRBV28 and TRBJ1-1, with 7 bases identical to TRBD1. The CDR3 length is 15 residues. The V segment lost 5 bases and the J segment 0 bases; nucleotides outside the gene matches: 6. Germline V lookup: CDR1 MDHEN, CDR2 SYDVKM. CDR3 protein: CASSVPGQMNTEAFF. The CDR3 DNA reads TGTGCCAGCAGTGTCCCGGGACAGATGAACACTGAAGCTTTCTTT. Complete variable domain (other parts from reference TRBV28 and TRBJ1-1): DVKVTQSSRYLVKRTGEKVFLECVQDMDHENMFWYRQDPGLGLRLIYFSYDVKMKEKGDIPEGYSVSREKKERFSLILESASTNQTSMYLCASSVPGQMNTEAFFGQGTRLTVV.

This clone was found once. The rearrangement joins TRBV4-1 to TRBJ2-5, with TRBD1 matching 11 bases. CDR1 MGHRA and CDR2 YSYEKL come from the germline V gene. This CDR3 is built from 14 residues. V dropped 4 bases and J dropped 11; count of bases not matched to a gene: 9. The CDR3: CASSRGQGAGEQYF. CDR3 bases: TGCGCCAGCAGCCGAGGACAGGGGGCAGGTGAGCAGTACTTC.

The rearrangement joins TRBV19 to TRBJ2-3; 7 positions match TRBD1. CDR3 size: 16 residues. Trimming at V came to 6 bases and at J to 2 bases, leaving 11 bases not matched to a gene. Germline CDR1 LNHDA, CDR2 SQIVND (reference sequence). The CDR3 reads CASREKGAINTDTQYF. The CDR3 nucleotides are TGTGCCAGTAGGGAGAAGGGGGCTATCAACACAGATACGCAGTATTTT.

This clone came up once. V usage is TRBV19 and J usage is TRBJ1-1, with D possibly matching TRBD1 (5 bases). Trimming took 9 bases from V and 2 from J, leaving 19 bases between them. Germline-derived CDR1 and CDR2 are LNHDA and SQIVND (reference sequence). The CDR3 contains 15 residues. The CDR3 DNA is TGTGCCAGCCAGACAGCATCCTACGCAAACACTGAAGCTTTCTTT. It encodes CASQTASYANTEAFF. The full variable domain, rest sourced from reference TRBV19 and TRBJ1-1, is DGGITQSPKYLFRKEGQNVTLSCEQNLNHDAMYWYRQDPGQGLRLIYYSQIVNDFQKGDIAEGYSVSREKKESFPLTVTSAQKNPTAFYLCASQTASYANTEAFFGQGTRLTVV.

This sequence joins TRBV7-3 and TRBJ2-5; D not resolved. The V end was cut by 1 base, the J end by 4 bases, with 7 bases between. CDR3 length equals 13 residues. The V gene's germline CDR1 is SGHTA and CDR2 FQGTGA. The CDR3 nucleotides are TGTGCCAGCAGCTTAAACCCACTAGAGACCCAGTACTTC. It is translated as CASSLNPLETQYF. The full variable domain, completed using reference TRBV7-3 and TRBJ2-5, is GAGVSQTPSNKVTEKGKYVELRCDPISGHTALYWYRQSLGQGPEFLIYFQGTGAADDSGLPNDRFFAVRPEGSVSTLKIQRTERGDSAVYLCASSLNPLETQYFGPGTRLLVL.

The genes are TRBV18 and TRBJ1-5; weak D call: TRBD1 (6 bases). V lost 2 bases and J 10 bases, leaving 18 bases between the germline ends. The CDR3 length is 15 residues. The germline CDR1 and CDR2 sequences are KGHSH and LQKENI. In DNA, the CDR3 is TGTGCCAGCTCACCAAGGGAGGGGGGGAAAAAACCCCAGCATTTT. Its protein product is CASSPREGGKKPQHF.

The chain employs TRBV4-2 and TRBJ2-2; TRBD2 matches at 14 bases. The CDR3 spans 18 residues. Germline V gene lookup returns CDR1 LGHNA and CDR2 YNFKEQ. Losses at the gene ends were 5 bases for V and 6 bases for J; bases not matched to a gene: 11. DNA of the CDR3: TGTGCCAGCAGCAAAGCCGGGACTAGCGGGAGAGAAGCCGGGGAGCTGTTTTTT. It encodes CASSKAGTSGREAGELFF.

The chain recombines TRBV4-1 with TRBJ2-7; 9 bases line up with TRBD1. Germline CDR1 reads MGHRA; CDR2 reads YSYEKL. The CDR3 runs 15 residues. With V trimmed by 6 bases and J by 3 bases, 9 bases remained unmatched. CDR3 bases: TGCGCCAGCAGGGTTCGCGGGACAGGGAGCTACGAGCAGTACTTC. This encodes CASRVRGTGSYEQYF.

J is TRBJ2-2 and V is TRBV5-1, with 9 positions matching TRBD1. The length of the CDR3 is 17 residues. Germline V gene sequence: CDR1 SGHRS, CDR2 YFSETQ. V shed 0 bases and J 3 bases; nucleotides not matched to a gene: 6. This CDR3 is CASSLAPGQGYTGELFF. Written as DNA, the CDR3 is TGCGCCAGCAGCTTGGCCCCGGGACAGGGATACACCGGGGAGCTGTTTTTT. The entire variable domain, with the rest obtained from reference TRBV5-1 and TRBJ2-2, is as follows: KAGVTQTPRYLIKTRGQQVTLSCSPISGHRSVSWYQQTPGQGLQFLFEYFSETQRNKGNFPGRFSGRQFSNSRSEMNVSTLELGDSALYLCASSLAPGQGYTGELFFGEGSRLTVL.

The sample holds one count of this clone. The chain employs TRBV27 and TRBJ2-7; perhaps TRBD1 as D (6 bases). Germline V lookup: CDR1 MNHEY, CDR2 SMNVEV (reference sequence). V shed 5 bases and J shed 0 bases, with 17 bases lying between them. CDR3 length: 16 amino acids. CDR3 residues: CASSVNTGTLSYEQYF. The CDR3 region has the DNA TGTGCCAGCAGTGTAAATACAGGGACCCTCTCCTACGAGCAGTACTTC.

The gene calls are TRBV6-4 and TRBJ2-1; 13 positions agree with TRBD2. V dropped 6 bases and J dropped 5; count of bases not matched to a gene: 4. The germline gives CDR1 MRHNA, CDR2 SNTAGT. CDR3 length equals 15 residues. The CDR3 DNA reads as TGTGCCAGCAGCTTAGGGACTAGCGGGGACAATGAGCAGTTCTTC. The encoded protein is CASSLGTSGDNEQFF.

This chain joins TRBV30 and TRBJ1-2, with D maybe TRBD1 (5 bases). CDR3 size: 14 residues. The germline CDR1 and CDR2 sequences are GTSNPN and SVGIG (reference sequence). With 3 bases removed from V and 3 bases from J, the gap between germline ends came to 14 bases. CDR3 DNA sequence: TGTGCCTGGAGCGCGCAGACAGTTTACTATGGCTACACCTTC. This gives the protein CAWSAQTVYYGYTF. The full variable domain, rest sourced from reference TRBV30 and TRBJ1-2, is SQTIHQWPATLVQPVGSPLSLECTVEGTSNPNLYWYRQAAGRGLQLLFYSVGIGQISSEVPQNLSASRPQDRQFILSSKKLLLSDSGFYLCAWSAQTVYYGYTFGSGTRLTVV.